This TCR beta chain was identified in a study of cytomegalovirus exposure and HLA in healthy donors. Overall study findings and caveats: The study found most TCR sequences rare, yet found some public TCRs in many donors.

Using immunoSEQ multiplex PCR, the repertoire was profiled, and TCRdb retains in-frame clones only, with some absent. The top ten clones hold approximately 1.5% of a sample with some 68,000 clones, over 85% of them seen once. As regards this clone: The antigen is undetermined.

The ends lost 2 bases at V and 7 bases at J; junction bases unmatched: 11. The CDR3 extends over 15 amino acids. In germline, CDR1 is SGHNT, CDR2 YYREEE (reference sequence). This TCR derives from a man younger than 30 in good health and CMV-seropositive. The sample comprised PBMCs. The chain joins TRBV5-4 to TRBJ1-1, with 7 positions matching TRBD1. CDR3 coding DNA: TGTGCCAGCAGCTTCCCTGGACAGGCGGCCCGTGAAGCTTTCTTT. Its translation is CASSFPGQAAREAFF.